This TCR beta chain was captured in a study of human CD8 memory T cell subsets (dated by TCRdb to 2019 to 2021). Turning to the overall study: TCRbeta repertoires of stem-like (TSTEM), progenitor exhausted-like (TPEX) and effector memory CD8+ T cell subsets were compared to assess their clonal relationships. TCRbeta repertoires were obtained from several donors, each contributing TSTEM, TPEX and effector memory subsets.

No count is recorded, but by frequency this clonotype is large (0.1 to 1%). Which antigen it targets is not known. Inclusive of the bounding cysteine and phenylalanine, the CDR3 is 15 residues long. The DNA is unrecorded. According to the germline V gene (reference sequence), CDR1 reads SEHNR and CDR2 reads FQNEAQ. The investigation overall reported the following: Similarly high normalized Shannon-Wiener diversity was shown by TSTEM and TPEX subsets, whereas comparatively lower diversity was seen in effector memory subsets. Based on Chao1 estimates, TSTEM subsets appeared to have greater repertoire diversity than TPEX subsets, which may reflect a broader range of specificities. Sequencing was limited to TCRbeta chains, and the repertoire comparisons were based on a handful of donors analyzed with paired t-tests and Bonferroni correction. Both stem-like subsets shared clonotypes with effector memory cells, but TSTEM and TPEX repertoires overlapped minimally, suggesting distinct antigen spectra.

Stem-like memory CD8+ T cells (TSTEM) were defined as CCR7+ PD-1- TIGIT- cells. Peripheral blood mononuclear cells were isolated from healthy donor buffy coats by density gradient separation. Negative magnetic separation using EasySep or MojoSort CD8+ T cell isolation kits was how the study enriched total CD8+ T cells. For each subset, total RNA was extracted using an RNeasy Mini Kit from duplicate vials of roughly 150,000 sorted CD8+ T cells. PBMCs were used either fresh or after cryopreservation in fetal bovine serum containing roughly 10% DMSO. Fluorescence-activated cell sorting on a FACSAria III was used to sort CD8+ T cell subsets to purity. These reads were obtained on a NextSeq 550. A Human TCR Profiling Kit was used to prepare UMI-labeled 5' RACE TCRbeta libraries. Every TCRbeta library was prepared in parallel with an identical number of PCR cycles. The paper's data handling went like this. Each TCRbeta library contained between about 2,800 and 20,000 functional CDR3beta clonotypes. MIGEC 1.2.9 was used for UMI extraction and consensus assembly, with at least three reads per UMI being required. In-frame CDR3beta repertoires were extracted with MiXCR 3.0.3. Each sample was downsampled to 42,000 randomly selected UMIs before diversity metrics were calculated in VDJtools 1.2.1. For each sample pair, the repertoire overlap metrics D, R and F2 were calculated in VDJtools using the top 3,000 clones. One entry per CDR3 protein sequence results from the TCRdb reprocessing of the reads, with DNA left out. The V and J calls follow TCRdb's processing rather than the paper's. The table for this sample lists 9,000 to 13,000 distinct CDR3 sequences. Together, the top ten hold about 15% of the sample.

The TCR comes from a human donor in good health. This receptor chain uses TRBV7-9 and TRBJ2-1; the TCRdb D gene call, TRBD2, has no DNA to confirm it. Sequencing used CD8+ stem-like memory T cells (TSCM and TCM) sorted from PBMCs. In light of the paper, this sample's cell subset or site label describes: stem-like memory CD8 T cells (TSTEM), CCR7+ PD-1- TIGIT-. The CDR3 corresponds to CASSPPKGRNNEQFF. Extended through the reference TRBV7-9 and TRBJ2-1 proteins, this CDR3 yields the full variable domain: DTGVSQNPRHKITKRGQNVTFRCDPISEHNRLYWYRQTLGQGPEFLTYFQNEAQLEKSRLLSDRFSAERPKGSFSTLEIQRTEQGDSAMYLCASSPPKGRNNEQFFGPGTRLTVL.